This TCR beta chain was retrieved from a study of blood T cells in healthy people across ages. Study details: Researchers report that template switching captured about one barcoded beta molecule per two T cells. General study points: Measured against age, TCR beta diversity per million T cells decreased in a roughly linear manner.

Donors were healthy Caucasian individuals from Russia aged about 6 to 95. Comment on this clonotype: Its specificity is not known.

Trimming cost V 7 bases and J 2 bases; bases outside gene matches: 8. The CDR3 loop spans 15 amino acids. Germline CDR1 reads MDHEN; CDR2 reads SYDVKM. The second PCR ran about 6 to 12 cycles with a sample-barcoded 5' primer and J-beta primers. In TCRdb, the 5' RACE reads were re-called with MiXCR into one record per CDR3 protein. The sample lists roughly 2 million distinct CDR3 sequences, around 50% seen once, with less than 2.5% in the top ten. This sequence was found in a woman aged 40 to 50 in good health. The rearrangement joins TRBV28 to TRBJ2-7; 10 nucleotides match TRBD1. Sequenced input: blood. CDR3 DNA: TGTGCCAGCAAAGGGGACAGGGGATCTCCCTACGAGCAGTACTTC. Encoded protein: CASKGDRGSPYEQYF. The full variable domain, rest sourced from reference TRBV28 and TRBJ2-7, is DVKVTQSSRYLVKRTGEKVFLECVQDMDHENMFWYRQDPGLGLRLIYFSYDVKMKEKGDIPEGYSVSREKKERFSLILESASTNQTSMYLCASKGDRGSPYEQYFGPGTRLTVT.